The text below deals with one T cell receptor beta chain. Its antigen target is currently unknown. Base-call qualities are not available, and no considerably larger clone is one nucleotide away. The data originate from a study of cytomegalovirus exposure and HLA in healthy donors (dated by TCRdb to about 2017). Some background on the complete study: According to a later analysis, the 100 to 150 validation repertoires were produced on the same platform as the approximately 600 repertoires of the first cohort. The aim of the study was to test whether cataloging public T cell receptors could identify signatures of past pathogen exposure. Along with the roughly 670-subject first cohort, a separate validation cohort of over a hundred different subjects was used. To predict cytomegalovirus infection status, the study brought together high-throughput TCR immunosequencing, statistical association of individual TCRs with disease status, and machine learning.

Libraries came from the immunoSEQ multiplex PCR assay. The authors' analysis ran thus. A statistical classification framework was built for diagnosing cytomegalovirus status from the catalog of TCR beta chain sequences. Sourced from immuneACCESS, this table was stored by TCRdb with only in-frame sequences that have V and J called. A share of the clones is absent; for the studies checked, an unresolved V gene accounts for under half, and the remainder has no known explanation. D and trimming come from the DNA, and the V and J calls and clone size come from that table. This sample is represented by 150,000 to 180,000 clones; approximately 86% of them were singletons. The ten biggest clones cover 20% to 25% of the sample. Donors formed part of the validation cohort, which comprised 120 subjects and was distinct from the first cohort of 690 or so subjects. Summary of the overall study and its limitations: Most TCR sequences were observed very rarely across donors, whereas some public TCRs were present in many individuals. The study gave a list of more than 150 TCR beta chains associated with cytomegalovirus. In a later analysis, TCRs clustered in the first cohort were found to also tend to co-occur in the roughly 130 validation repertoires, with about 94% of cluster scores above 0. According to the authors, the approach could potentially be generalized to other disease states and immunological phenotypes. A later analysis had no HLA typing for the validation cohort, so co-occurrence there was scored across all 110 or so repertoires. The classifier was reported to diagnose cytomegalovirus status with high specificity and sensitivity in both the original and validation cohorts. In vitro tests confirmed that three of the cytomegalovirus-associated TCR beta chains recognize cytomegalovirus antigens.

The CDR1 and CDR2 encoded by the germline V gene are SGHTA and FQGTGA. The junction shows trimming of 1 base on V and 1 base on J, plus 7 bases between the germline ends. The CDR3 holds 15 amino acids from the cysteine to the phenylalanine. This entry keeps only the CDR3 DNA: 45 bases, framed from base 1. The source of this sequence is a man in his late teens or twenties in good health and CMV-seropositive. Specimen: PBMCs. The rearranged chain carries TRBV7-3 and TRBJ2-2; the D gene is perhaps TRBD2, on 6 matching bases. The nucleotide sequence reads TGTGCCAGCAGCTTAAAAGCGGGGAACACCGGGGAGCTGTTTTTT. This encodes CASSLKAGNTGELFF.